This T cell receptor beta chain was recorded in a study of T cell changes during pregnancy in multiple sclerosis. Sequenced by immunoSEQ multiplex PCR; TCRdb stores in-frame clones only, minus some. Of tens of thousands of clones in the sample, more than 80% were seen once. This CDR3 spans 14 amino acids. CDR1 is SGHTA and CDR2 is FQGNSA in the germline V gene. The germline V and J ends were trimmed by 2 bases and 1 base, with 8 bases remaining between them. This clone was seen more than once but under ten times. This receptor was taken from a female donor with multiple sclerosis, enrolled in a pregnancy study. Sequenced here: peripheral blood, sampled in the third trimester of pregnancy. The chain combines TRBV7-2 with TRBJ2-5; unclear D gene. The CDR3 is CASSLMTIQETQYF. The DNA for the CDR3 is TGTGCCAGCAGCTTAATGACAATCCAAGAGACCCAGTACTTC.